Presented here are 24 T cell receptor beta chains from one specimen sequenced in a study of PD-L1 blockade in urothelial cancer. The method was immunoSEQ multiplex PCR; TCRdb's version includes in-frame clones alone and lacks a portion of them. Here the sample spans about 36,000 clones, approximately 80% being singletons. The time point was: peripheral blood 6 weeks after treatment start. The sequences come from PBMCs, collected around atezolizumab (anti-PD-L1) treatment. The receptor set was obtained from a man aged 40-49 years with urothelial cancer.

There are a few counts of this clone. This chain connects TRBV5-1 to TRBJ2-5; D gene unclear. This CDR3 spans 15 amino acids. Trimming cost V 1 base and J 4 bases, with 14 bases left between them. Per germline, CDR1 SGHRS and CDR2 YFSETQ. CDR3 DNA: TGCGCCAGCAGCTTGTATGCGGAGTCGAGAGAGACCCAGTACTTC. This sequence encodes CASSLYAESRETQYF.

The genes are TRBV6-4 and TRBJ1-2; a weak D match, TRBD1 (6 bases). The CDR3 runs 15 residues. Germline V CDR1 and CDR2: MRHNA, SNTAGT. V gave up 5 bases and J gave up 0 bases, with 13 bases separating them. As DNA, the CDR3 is TGTGCCAGCAGTCCAGAAACAGGGACTAACTATGGCTACACCTTC. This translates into CASSPETGTNYGYTF.

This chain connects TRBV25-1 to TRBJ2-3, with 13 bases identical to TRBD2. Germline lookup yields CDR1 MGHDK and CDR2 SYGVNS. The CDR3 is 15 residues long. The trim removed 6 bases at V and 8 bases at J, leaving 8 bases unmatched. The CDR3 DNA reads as TGTGCCAGCAGCGGACTAGCGGGAGATAGGGGTACGCAGTATTTT. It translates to CASSGLAGDRGTQYF.

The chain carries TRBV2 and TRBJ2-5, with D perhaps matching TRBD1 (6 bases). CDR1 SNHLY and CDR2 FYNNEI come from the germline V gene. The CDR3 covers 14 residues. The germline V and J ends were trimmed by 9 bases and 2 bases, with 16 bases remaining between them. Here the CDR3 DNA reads TGTGCCAGTGGGGTAAGAGGGGGACAAGAGACCCAGTACTTC. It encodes CASGVRGGQETQYF.

CDR3 DNA sequence: TGCGCCAGCAGCAAGACTAGCGGGAGGGTTGACGAGCAGTACTTC. Its translation: CASSKTSGRVDEQYF. V and J are TRBV5-1 and TRBJ2-7; the match to TRBD2 covers 14 bases. The CDR3 consists of 15 residues. With V trimmed by 4 bases and J by 5 bases, 5 bases remained unmatched. Germline V lookup: CDR1 SGHRS, CDR2 YFSETQ.

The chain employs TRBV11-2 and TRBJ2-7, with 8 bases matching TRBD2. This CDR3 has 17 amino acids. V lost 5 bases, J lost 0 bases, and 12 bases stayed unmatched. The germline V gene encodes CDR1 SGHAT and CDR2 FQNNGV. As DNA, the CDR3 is TGTGCCAGCAGCGCACTTAAACTAGCGGCGAGCTCCTACGAGCAGTACTTC. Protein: CASSALKLAASSYEQYF.

The chain's CDR3 is CASSSGLPRQYF. For the CDR3, the DNA is TGTGCCAGCAGCTCGGGACTTCCGAGGCAGTACTTC. The J gene is TRBJ2-7, the V gene TRBV7-9; D might be TRBD2 (6 bases). The CDR3 has 12 amino acids. Germline values: CDR1 SEHNR, CDR2 FQNEAQ (reference sequence). Between the trimmed V and J ends, which lost 4 bases and 9 bases, there was a span of 13 bases.

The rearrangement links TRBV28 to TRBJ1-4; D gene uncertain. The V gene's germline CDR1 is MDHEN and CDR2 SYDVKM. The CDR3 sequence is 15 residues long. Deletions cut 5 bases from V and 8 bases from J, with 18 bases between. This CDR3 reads CASSPHGPGSEKLFF. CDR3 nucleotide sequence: TGTGCCAGCAGTCCCCACGGGCCCGGGAGCGAAAAACTGTTTTTT.

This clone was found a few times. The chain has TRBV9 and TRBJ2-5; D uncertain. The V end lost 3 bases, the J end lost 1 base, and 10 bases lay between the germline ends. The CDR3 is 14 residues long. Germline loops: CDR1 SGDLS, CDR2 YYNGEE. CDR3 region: CASSAGVLQETQYF. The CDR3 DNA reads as TGTGCCAGCAGCGCAGGCGTTCTCCAAGAGACCCAGTACTTC.

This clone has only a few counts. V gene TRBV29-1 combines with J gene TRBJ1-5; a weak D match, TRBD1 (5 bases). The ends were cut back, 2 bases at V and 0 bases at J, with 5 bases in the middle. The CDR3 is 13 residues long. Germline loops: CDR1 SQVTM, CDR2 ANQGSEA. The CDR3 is CSVETGSNQPQHF. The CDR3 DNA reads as TGCAGCGTTGAAACAGGTAGCAATCAGCCCCAGCATTTT.

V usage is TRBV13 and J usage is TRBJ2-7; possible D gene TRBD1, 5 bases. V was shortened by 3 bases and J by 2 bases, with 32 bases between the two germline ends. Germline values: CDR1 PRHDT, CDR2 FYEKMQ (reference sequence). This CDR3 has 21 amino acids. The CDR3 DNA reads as TGTGCCAGCAGCTTCGAGAGCCTGGGCAGGGTGGTTCCGGGTGGAACCTACGAGCAGTACTTC. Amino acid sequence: CASSFESLGRVVPGGTYEQYF.

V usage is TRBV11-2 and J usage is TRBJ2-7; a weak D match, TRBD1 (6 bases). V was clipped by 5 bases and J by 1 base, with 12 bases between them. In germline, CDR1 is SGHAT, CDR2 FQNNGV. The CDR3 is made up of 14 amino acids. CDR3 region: CASSPRTVSYEQYF. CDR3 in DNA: TGTGCCAGCAGCCCGAGGACAGTGTCCTACGAGCAGTACTTC.

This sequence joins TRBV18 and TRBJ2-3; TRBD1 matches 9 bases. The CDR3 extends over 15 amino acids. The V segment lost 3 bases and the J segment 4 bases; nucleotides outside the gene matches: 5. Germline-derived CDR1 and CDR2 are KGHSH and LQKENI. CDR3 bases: TGTGCCAGCTCACCGGGACAGGGTGAGGCAGATACGCAGTATTTT. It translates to CASSPGQGEADTQYF.

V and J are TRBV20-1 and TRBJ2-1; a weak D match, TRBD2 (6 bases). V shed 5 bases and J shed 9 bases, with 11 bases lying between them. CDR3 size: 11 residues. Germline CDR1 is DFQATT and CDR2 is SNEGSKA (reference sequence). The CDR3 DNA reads TGCAGTGCTTTAGCGGCCTTTGAGCAGTTCTTC. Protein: CSALAAFEQFF.

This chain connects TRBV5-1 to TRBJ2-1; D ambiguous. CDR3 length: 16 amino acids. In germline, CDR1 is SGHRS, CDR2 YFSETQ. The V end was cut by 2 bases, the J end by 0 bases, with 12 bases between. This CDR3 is CASSFDESSSYNEQFF. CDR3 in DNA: TGCGCCAGCAGCTTTGATGAGTCGAGCTCCTACAATGAGCAGTTCTTC.

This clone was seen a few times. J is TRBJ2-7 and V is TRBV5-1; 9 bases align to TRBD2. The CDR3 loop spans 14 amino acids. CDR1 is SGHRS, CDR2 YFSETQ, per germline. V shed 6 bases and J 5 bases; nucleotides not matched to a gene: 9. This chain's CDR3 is CASTVGGRADEQYF. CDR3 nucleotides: TGCGCCAGCACGGTCGGCGGGAGGGCCGACGAGCAGTACTTC.

As DNA, the CDR3 is TGTGCCAGCAGCGCGCACGGGACTAGCGGGGCCGGGGAGCTGTTTTTT. Encoded protein: CASSAHGTSGAGELFF. J is TRBJ2-2 and V is TRBV9; TRBD2 agrees at 13 bases. V gave up 3 bases and J gave up 6 bases; unmatched junction bases: 5. The V gene's germline CDR1 is SGDLS and CDR2 YYNGEE. CDR3 length equals 16 residues.

The CDR3 DNA sequence: TGTGCCAGCAGCTCGACAGGAGGGAACACTGAAGCTTTCTTT. The encoded protein is CASSSTGGNTEAFF. J is TRBJ1-1 and V is TRBV7-9; maybe TRBD1 (6 bases). V lost 4 bases and J 1 base, leaving 10 bases between the germline ends. The germline V gene encodes CDR1 SEHNR and CDR2 FQNEAQ (reference sequence). This CDR3 has 14 amino acids.

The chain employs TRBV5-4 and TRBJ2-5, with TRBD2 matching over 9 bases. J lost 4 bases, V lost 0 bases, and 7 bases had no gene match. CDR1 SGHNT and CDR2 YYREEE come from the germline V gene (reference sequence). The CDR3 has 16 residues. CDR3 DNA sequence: TGTGCCAGCAGCTTGGGGTTAGCGGGAGTCTCAGAGACCCAGTACTTC. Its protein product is CASSLGLAGVSETQYF.

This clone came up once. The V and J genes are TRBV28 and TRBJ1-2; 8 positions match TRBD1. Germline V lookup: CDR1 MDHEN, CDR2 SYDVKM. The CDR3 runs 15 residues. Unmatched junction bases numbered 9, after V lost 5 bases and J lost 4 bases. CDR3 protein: CASSTRQGRSYGYTF. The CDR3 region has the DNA TGTGCCAGCAGTACGAGACAGGGGCGCTCCTATGGCTACACCTTC.

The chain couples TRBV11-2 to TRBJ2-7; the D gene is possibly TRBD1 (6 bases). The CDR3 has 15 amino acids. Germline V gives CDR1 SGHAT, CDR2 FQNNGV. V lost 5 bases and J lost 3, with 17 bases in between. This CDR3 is CASSTPRQGSYEQYF. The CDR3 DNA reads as TGTGCCAGCAGCACCCCCCGGCAGGGGAGCTACGAGCAGTACTTC.

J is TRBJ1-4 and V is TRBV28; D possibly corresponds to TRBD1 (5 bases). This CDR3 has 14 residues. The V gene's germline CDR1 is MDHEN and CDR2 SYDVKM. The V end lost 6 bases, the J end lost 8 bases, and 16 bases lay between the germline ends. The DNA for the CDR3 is TGTGCCAGCAGGGCGCCCTGGGGCTACGAAAAACTGTTTTTT. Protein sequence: CASRAPWGYEKLFF.

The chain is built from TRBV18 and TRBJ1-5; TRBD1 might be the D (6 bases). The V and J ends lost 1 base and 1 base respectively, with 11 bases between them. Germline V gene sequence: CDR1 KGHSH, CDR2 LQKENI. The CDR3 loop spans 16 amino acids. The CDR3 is CASSPRGGGSNQPQHF. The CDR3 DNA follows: TGTGCCAGCTCACCACGGGGAGGGGGAAGCAATCAGCCCCAGCATTTT.

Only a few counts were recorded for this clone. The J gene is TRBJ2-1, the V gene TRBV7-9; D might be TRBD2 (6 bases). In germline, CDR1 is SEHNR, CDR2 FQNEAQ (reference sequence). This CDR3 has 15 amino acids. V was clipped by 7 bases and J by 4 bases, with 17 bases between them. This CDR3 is CASTITSSSYNEQFF. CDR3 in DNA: TGTGCCAGCACCATAACTAGCTCTTCATACAATGAGCAGTTCTTC.